A selection of T cell receptor beta chains follows, all from one sample in a study of immune cell composition in non-small cell lung cancer. TCRdb keeps only in-frame clones here, not all; method: immunoSEQ multiplex PCR. The table shows over 6,000 clones, with 75% to 85% occurring only once. Sequenced: lung tumor tissue. These receptors originate from a human donor with non-small cell lung cancer. CDR3s include the opening cysteine and the closing phenylalanine or tryptophan. A D gene is named only where the DNA matches it firmly. Clone size is not always given. Where it is, it says once, few, many or a class for expanded clones.

>-|TRBJ2-1|TRBV7-8|TRBD1|12
CASSQGGDEQFF
TGTGCCAGCAGCCAAGGGGGCGATGAGCAGTTCTTC
>-|TRBJ2-1|TRBV6-6|TRBD1|13
CASSSLRGNEQFF
TGTGCCAGCAGTTCCCTCAGGGGGAATGAGCAGTTCTTC
>-|TRBJ2-5|TRBV6-1|TRBD1|14
CASAPGGQQETQYF
TGTGCCAGCGCCCCAGGGGGCCAACAAGAGACCCAGTACTTC
>-|TRBJ1-1|TRBV5-4|TRBD1|15
CASFGGQGGRTEAFF
TGTGCCAGCTTCGGAGGACAGGGAGGGAGGACTGAAGCTTTCTTT
>-|TRBJ2-1|TRBV5-1|-|14
CASSSPGSYNEQFF
TGCGCCAGCAGCTCGCCCGGCTCCTACAATGAGCAGTTCTTC
>few|TRBJ2-7|TRBV6-5|TRBD1|15
CAISADRGQIYEQYF
TGTGCCATCAGCGCTGACAGGGGGCAGATCTACGAGCAGTACTTC
>-|TRBJ1-4|TRBV7-2|-|13
CASSSAGRLPLFF
TGTGCCAGCAGCTCCGCCGGACGGTTGCCACTGTTTTTT
>-|TRBJ2-1|TRBV6-6|TRBD1|15
CASSTRRGPYNEQFF
TGTGCCAGCAGTACCCGCAGGGGGCCATACAATGAGCAGTTCTTC
>large|TRBJ1-2|TRBV5-6|-|16
CASSLGGLQWSRGYTF
TGTGCCAGCAGCTTGGGAGGGCTCCAGTGGTCGAGGGGCTACACCTTC
>-|TRBJ1-6|TRBV27|-|13
CASGEGEYSPLHF
TGTGCCAGTGGAGAGGGCGAATATTCACCCCTCCACTTT
>-|TRBJ2-5|TRBV10-2|TRBD2|16
CASSELGGGAAETQYF
TGCGCCAGCAGTGAGTTGGGCGGGGGGGCCGCAGAGACCCAGTACTTC
>-|TRBJ2-5|TRBV29-1|-|16
CSVEDWPAGGGETQYF
TGCAGCGTTGAAGATTGGCCGGCAGGAGGAGGTGAGACCCAGTACTTC
>-|TRBJ2-7|TRBV14|-|13
CASSQIQGHEQYF
TGTGCCAGCAGCCAGATCCAGGGCCACGAGCAGTACTTC
>-|TRBJ1-6|TRBV6-1|TRBD1|14
CASRTQGVDSPLHF
TGTGCCAGCAGGACCCAGGGGGTCGATTCACCCCTCCACTTT
>-|TRBJ1-2|TRBV19|TRBD1|13
CASSQDRGYGYTF
TGTGCCAGTAGCCAAGACAGGGGCTATGGCTACACCTTC
>-|TRBJ1-2|TRBV7-3|-|14
CASSLRAGLYGYTF
TGTGCCAGCAGCTTAAGGGCTGGGCTCTATGGCTACACCTTC
>once|TRBJ1-6|TRBV12-2|-|15
CASRYQGGRNSPLHF
TGTGCAAGTCGCTACCAGGGGGGCCGTAATTCACCCCTCCACTTT
>-|TRBJ1-4|TRBV5-5|TRBD1|17
CASSPTTGGATNEKLFF
TGTGCCAGCAGCCCAACTACAGGGGGCGCAACTAATGAAAAACTGTTTTTT
>-|TRBJ1-2|TRBV7-2|TRBD1|16
CASSLEPLTGMEGYTF
TGTGCCAGCAGCTTAGAGCCCCTGACAGGGATGGAGGGCTACACCTTC
>-|TRBJ2-7|TRBV6-1|TRBD1|12
CASSRQGYEQYF
TGTGCCAGCAGTCGACAGGGTTACGAGCAGTACTTC
>-|TRBJ2-5|TRBV5-1|TRBD1|14
CASSSQGLGETQYF
TGCGCCAGCAGCTCACAGGGGCTTGGGGAGACCCAGTACTTC
>-|TRBJ2-7|TRBV11-2|TRBD1|15
CASSLNGQGASEQYF
TGTGCCAGCAGCTTAAATGGACAGGGGGCCTCCGAGCAGTACTTC
>-|TRBJ1-1|TRBV19|TRBD1|18
CASSIVGQGARMNTEAFF
TGTGCCAGTAGTATCGTGGGACAGGGGGCACGAATGAACACTGAAGCTTTCTTT
>-|TRBJ1-5|TRBV30|-|15
CAWSVAGTSNQPQHF
TGTGCCTGGAGTGTAGCAGGGACTAGCAATCAGCCCCAGCATTTT
>once|TRBJ1-2|TRBV5-1|-|15
CASSLGTDKSSGYTF
TGCGCCAGCAGCTTGGGGACGGACAAGTCGAGTGGCTACACCTTC
>-|TRBJ2-7|TRBV2|-|15
CASSETQGSPYEQYF
TGTGCCAGCAGTGAGACGCAGGGAAGCCCTTACGAGCAGTACTTC
>-|TRBJ2-6|TRBV19|-|15
CASRTGSSGANVLTF
TGTGCCAGTAGAACAGGCAGCTCTGGGGCCAACGTCCTGACTTTC